These T cell receptor beta chains were read from a single sample in a study of T cell responses to AZD1222 COVID-19 vaccine. Libraries were prepared by immunoSEQ multiplex PCR; TCRdb keeps only in-frame clonotypes and omits some of them. Among roughly 120,000 clones listed, about 88% were seen once. The sample consisted of peripheral blood, taken on day 0 of AZD1222 vaccination. These receptors all stem from an adult in good health. The conserved cysteine and the conserved F or W are not part of the CDR3 here. Fields, in order: J gene, V gene, D gene, CDR3 protein. The D gene is left open where the match is weak.

>TRBJ1-2|TRBV2|NA
ASSESPGIRNYGYT
>TRBJ2-6|TRBV3-1/TRBV3-2|NA
ASSQPTVLSSGANVLT
>TRBJ2-5|TRBV5-4|TRBD1
ASSLNRGRETQY
>TRBJ1-5|TRBV6-5|TRBD1
ASRGQEGQPQH
>TRBJ2-3|TRBV28|TRBD1
ASHRDRVLNTQY
>TRBJ1-2|TRBV5-6|NA
ASSLAIGLGGYT
>TRBJ1-1|TRBV29-1|NA
SVATGAPLEAF
>TRBJ2-2|TRBV9|NA
ASSMNTGELF
>TRBJ1-1|TRBV6-5|NA
ASRRDGNTEAF
>TRBJ2-1|TRBV13|TRBD2
ASSLGTSGYNEQF
>TRBJ1-5|TRBV2|TRBD1
ASDRGSNQPQH
>TRBJ1-5|TRBV28|NA
ASLRGNQPQH
>TRBJ1-1|TRBV5-1|NA
ASSQDSTNTEAF
>TRBJ2-7|TRBV7-9|NA
ASSFYGSGNEQY
>TRBJ2-7|TRBV28|TRBD2
ASSLAPRGVNEQY
>TRBJ1-1|TRBV5-4|NA
ASSSPGEAF
>TRBJ2-3|TRBV27|NA
ASSNIAQTSTDTQY
>TRBJ2-7|TRBV11-2|NA
ASGGSYEQY
>TRBJ1-4|TRBV30|NA
AWSVQDEKLF
>TRBJ2-2|TRBV9|NA
ASSTMGQNTGELF
>TRBJ1-4|TRBV19|NA
ASSAGGVREKLF
>TRBJ2-1|TRBV11-1|NA
ASSLQGGYNEQF
>TRBJ2-7|TRBV5-1|NA
ASSSSGGSSYEQY
>TRBJ1-5|TRBV7-9|TRBD1
ASSSNRGGQPQH
>TRBJ1-2|TRBV28|NA
ASQQGYGYT
>TRBJ1-1|TRBV27|NA
ASSQGLYGGTEAF
>TRBJ1-6|TRBV10-1|TRBD1
ASRTRQGVGSPLH
>TRBJ2-5|TRBV6-5|NA
ASSLRGGETQY
>TRBJ2-1|TRBV29-1|TRBD2
SVAPRLAGYPKGENEQF